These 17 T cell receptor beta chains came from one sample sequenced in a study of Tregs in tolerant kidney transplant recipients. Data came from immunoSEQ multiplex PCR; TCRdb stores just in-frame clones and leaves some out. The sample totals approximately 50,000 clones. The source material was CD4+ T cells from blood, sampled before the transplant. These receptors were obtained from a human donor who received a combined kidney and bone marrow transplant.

The CDR3 loop reads CASSLRSESSYEQYF. The sequenced part of the CDR3 DNA is TGTGCCAGCAGCTTAAGGAGCGAGAGCTCCTACGAG. The chain recombines TRBV7-2 with TRBJ2-7; D not resolved. The read is 3 residues too short to cover the CDR3 end, so that end is filled in from the germline J gene. This CDR3 has 15 amino acids. Germline CDR1 SGHTA, CDR2 FQGNSA. With 2 bases removed from V and 0 bases from J, the gap between germline ends came to 11 bases. The complete variable domain, with remaining parts taken from reference TRBV7-2 and TRBJ2-7, reads GAGVSQSPSNKVTEKGKDVELRCDPISGHTALYWYRQSLGQGLEFLIYFQGNSAPDKSGLPSDRFSAERTGGSVSTLTIQRTQQEDSAVYLCASSLRSESSYEQYFGPGTRLTVT.

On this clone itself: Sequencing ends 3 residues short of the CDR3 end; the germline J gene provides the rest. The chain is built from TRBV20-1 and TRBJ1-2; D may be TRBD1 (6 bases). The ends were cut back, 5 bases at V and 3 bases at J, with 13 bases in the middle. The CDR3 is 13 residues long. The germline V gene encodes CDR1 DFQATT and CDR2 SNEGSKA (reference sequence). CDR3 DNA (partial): TGCAGTGCTGGCCAGGGGCAGGACTATGGC. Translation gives CSAGQGQDYG. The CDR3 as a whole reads CSAGQGQDYGYTF.

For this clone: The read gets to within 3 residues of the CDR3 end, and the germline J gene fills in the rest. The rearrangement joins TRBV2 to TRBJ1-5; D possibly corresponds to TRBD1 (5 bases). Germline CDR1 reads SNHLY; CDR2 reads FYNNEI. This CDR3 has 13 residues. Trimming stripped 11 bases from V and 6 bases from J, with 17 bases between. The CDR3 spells CAGRSGNGQPQHF. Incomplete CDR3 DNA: TGTGCCGGTCGGTCAGGGAACGGTCAGCCC.

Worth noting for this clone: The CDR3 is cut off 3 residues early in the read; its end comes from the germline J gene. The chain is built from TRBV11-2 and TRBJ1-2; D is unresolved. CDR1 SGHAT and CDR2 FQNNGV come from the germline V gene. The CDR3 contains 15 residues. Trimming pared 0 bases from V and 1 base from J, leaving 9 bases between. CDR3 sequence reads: CASSLDPAGNYGYTF. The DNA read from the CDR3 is TGTGCCAGCAGCTTAGATCCCGCGGGTAACTATGGC. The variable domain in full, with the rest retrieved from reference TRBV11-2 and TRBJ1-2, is EAGVAQSPRYKIIEKRQSVAFWCNPISGHATLYWYQQILGQGPKLLIQFQNNGVVDDSQLPKDRFSAERLKGVDSTLKIQPAKLEDSAVYLCASSLDPAGNYGYTFGSGTRLTVV.

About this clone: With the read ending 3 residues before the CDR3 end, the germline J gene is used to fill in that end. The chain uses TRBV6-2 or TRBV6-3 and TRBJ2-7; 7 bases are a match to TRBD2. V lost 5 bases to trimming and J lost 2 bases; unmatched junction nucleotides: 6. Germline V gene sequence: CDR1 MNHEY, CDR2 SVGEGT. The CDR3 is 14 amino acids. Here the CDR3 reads CASSPRLAPYEQYF. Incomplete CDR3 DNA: TGTGCCAGCAGTCCTCGACTAGCACCCTACGAG.

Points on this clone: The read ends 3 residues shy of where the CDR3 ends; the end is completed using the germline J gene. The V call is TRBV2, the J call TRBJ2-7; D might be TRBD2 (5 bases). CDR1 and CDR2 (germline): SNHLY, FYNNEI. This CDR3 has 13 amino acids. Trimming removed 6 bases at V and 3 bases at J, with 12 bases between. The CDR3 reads CASSGLLRYEQYF. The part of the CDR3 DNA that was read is TGTGCCAGCAGCGGACTTCTGCGCTACGAG.

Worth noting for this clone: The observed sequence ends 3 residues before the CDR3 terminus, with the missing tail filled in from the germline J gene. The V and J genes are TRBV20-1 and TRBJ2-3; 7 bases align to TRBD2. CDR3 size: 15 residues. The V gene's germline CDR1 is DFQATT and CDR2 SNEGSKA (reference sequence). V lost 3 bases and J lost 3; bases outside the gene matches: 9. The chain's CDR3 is CSASFGGRATDTQYF. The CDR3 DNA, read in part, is TGCAGTGCTAGCTTTGGCGGGAGAGCTACAGATACG.

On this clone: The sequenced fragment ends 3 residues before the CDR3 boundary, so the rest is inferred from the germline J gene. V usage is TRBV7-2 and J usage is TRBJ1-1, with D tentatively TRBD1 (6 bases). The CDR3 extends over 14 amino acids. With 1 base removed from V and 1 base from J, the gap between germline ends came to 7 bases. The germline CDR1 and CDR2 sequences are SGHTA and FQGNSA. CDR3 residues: CASSLVQGNTEAFF. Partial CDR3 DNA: TGTGCCAGCAGCTTAGTACAGGGGAACACTGAA.

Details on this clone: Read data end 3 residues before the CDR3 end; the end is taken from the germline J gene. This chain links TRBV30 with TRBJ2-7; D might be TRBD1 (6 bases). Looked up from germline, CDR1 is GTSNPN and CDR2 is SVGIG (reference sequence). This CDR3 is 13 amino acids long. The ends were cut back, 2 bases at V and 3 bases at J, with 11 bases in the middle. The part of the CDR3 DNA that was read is TGTGCCTGGAGTCCAGGGGACGGCTACGAG. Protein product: CAWSPGDGYE. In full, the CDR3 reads CAWSPGDGYEQYF.

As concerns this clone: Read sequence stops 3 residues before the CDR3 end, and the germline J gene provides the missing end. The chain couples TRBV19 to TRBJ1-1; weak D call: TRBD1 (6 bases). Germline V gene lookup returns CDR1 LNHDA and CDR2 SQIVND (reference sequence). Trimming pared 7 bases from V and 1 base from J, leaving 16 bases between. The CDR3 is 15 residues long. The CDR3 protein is CASNIRDNQNTEAFF. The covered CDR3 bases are TGTGCCAGTAATATTCGGGACAATCAGAACACTGAA.

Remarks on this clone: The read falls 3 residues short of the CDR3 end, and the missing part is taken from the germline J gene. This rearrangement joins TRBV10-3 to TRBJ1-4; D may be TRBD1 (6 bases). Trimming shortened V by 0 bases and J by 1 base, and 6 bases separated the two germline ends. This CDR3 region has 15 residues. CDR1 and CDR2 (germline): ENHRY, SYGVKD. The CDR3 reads CAISESGGTNEKLFF. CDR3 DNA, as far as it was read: TGTGCCATCAGTGAGTCAGGGGGAACTAATGAAAAA.

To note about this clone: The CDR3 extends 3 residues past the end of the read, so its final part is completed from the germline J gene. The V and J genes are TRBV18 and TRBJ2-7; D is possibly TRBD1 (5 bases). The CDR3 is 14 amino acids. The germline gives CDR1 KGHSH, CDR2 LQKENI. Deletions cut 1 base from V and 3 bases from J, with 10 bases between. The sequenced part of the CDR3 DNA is TGTGCCAGCTCACCACTCCCAGGGAACTACGAG. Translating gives CASSPLPGNYE. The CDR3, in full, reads CASSPLPGNYEQYF.

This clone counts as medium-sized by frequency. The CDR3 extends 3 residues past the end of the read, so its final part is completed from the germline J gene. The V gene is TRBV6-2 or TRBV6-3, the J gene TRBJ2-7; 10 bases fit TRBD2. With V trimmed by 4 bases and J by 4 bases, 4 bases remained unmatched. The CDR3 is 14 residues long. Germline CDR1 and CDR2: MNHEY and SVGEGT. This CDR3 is CASSSVSGGYEQYF. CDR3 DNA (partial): TGTGCCAGCAGTTCGGTTAGCGGGGGGTACGAG.

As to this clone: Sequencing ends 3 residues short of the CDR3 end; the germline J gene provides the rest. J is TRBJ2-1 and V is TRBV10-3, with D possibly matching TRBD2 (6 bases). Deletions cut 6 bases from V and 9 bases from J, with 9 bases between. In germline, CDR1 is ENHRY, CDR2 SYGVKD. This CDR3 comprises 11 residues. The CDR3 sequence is CAIRGDFEQFF. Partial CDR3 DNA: TGTGCCATCAGAGGGGACTTTGAG.

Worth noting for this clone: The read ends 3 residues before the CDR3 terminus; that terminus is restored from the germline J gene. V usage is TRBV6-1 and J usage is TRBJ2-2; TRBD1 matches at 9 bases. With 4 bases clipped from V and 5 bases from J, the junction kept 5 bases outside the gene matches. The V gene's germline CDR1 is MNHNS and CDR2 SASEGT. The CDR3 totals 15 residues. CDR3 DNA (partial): TGTGCCAGCAGTGGGGGACAGGGATGGACCGGGGAG. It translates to CASSGGQGWTGE. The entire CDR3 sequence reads CASSGGQGWTGELFF.

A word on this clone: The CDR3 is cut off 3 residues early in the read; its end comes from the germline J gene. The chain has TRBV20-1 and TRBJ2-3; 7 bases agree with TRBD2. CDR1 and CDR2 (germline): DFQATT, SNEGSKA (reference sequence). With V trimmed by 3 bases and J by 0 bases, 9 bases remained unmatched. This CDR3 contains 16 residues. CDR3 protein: CSARPSGGTSTDTQYF. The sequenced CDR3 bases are TGCAGTGCTAGGCCTAGCGGAGGCACTAGCACAGATACG.

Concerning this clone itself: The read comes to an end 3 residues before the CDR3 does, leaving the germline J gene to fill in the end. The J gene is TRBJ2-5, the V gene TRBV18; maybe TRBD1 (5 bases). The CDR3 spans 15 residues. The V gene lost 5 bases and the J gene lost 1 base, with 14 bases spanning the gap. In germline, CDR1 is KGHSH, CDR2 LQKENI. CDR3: CASSVNVRAQETQYF. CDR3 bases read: TGTGCCAGCTCAGTCAACGTCAGGGCCCAAGAGACC.